Given below is one TCR beta chain in context. This clone was detected a few times. No antigen is known for it. There are no base qualities to consult, and no much larger clone falls within one base. Library construction relied on the immunoSEQ multiplex PCR assay. The multiplex PCR relied on a mix of 60 forward primers for TCR Vbeta segments and 13 reverse primers for TCR Jbeta segments. Amplification of the CDR3 region of rearranged TCR beta genes was performed with a multiplex PCR assay on genomic DNA. On the Illumina HiSeq System, the amplified TCR beta libraries were sequenced as 87-base-pair reads. Concerning the study's data processing: A later analysis counted about 80 million unique TCR beta chains across the 666 repertoires, and around 9.9 million of these chains were shared by at least two donors. Raw reads were error-corrected and collapsed into unique sequences by a nearest-neighbor algorithm in which closely related sequences were merged to remove PCR and sequencing errors. CDR3 sequences were aligned to IMGT reference sequences to assign V, D and J gene segments. Each retained sequence needed at least a six-nucleotide match to both a V gene segment and a J gene segment. Rearrangements were called productive when the CDR3 lacked stop codons and stayed in frame with V and J; all others were non-productive. CDR3 was defined according to IMGT convention as the region running from the second conserved V-encoded cysteine to the conserved J-encoded phenylalanine. Sequences without an unambiguous match to a single V gene segment were excluded from the earlier analysis of 450 to 750 of the donors. An earlier analysis of almost 600 of the donors classified V segments as functional when productive rearrangements were above 56.7% and as segregating when the standard deviation between donors was above 5%. A statistical classification framework was developed to diagnose cytomegalovirus status using the catalog of TCR beta chain sequences. In a later analysis, TCR nucleotide sequences were compared against IMGT/GENE-DB human TR gene sequences so that V and J genes could be assigned. The TCRdist pipeline was used in a later analysis to assign CDR3 sequences and most-parsimonious VDJ recombination scenarios. A later analysis defined each TCR beta chain by its CDR3 amino acid sequence plus V-gene family, and excluded reads lacking a unique V-gene family. As a way to deal with suspected cross-contamination and a sequencing artifact, a later analysis dropped 450 to 600 nucleotide sequences that were highly shared and had low generation probability. A later analysis calculated a clonal expansion index for each public chain from normalized within-repertoire ranks of inferred template counts. A later analysis computed generation probabilities with a VDJ recombination model fitted to out-of-frame rearrangements, and checked the results against IGoR. Hypergeometric tests were used in a later analysis to score TCR-TCR, TCR-HLA and TCR-CMV co-occurrence, with a repertoire-size bias correction applied to the TCR pairs. False discovery rates were estimated in a later analysis by permuting HLA or CMV assignments 20 times. A later analysis grouped co-occurring TCRs with DBSCAN, adding TCRdist sequence similarity when clustering within HLA-allele-positive subsets. Repertoires with fewer than 30,000 or more than 120,000 public chains, plus five repertoires with anomalous nucleotide sharing, were excluded from co-occurrence clustering. TCRdb provides this immuneACCESS table in a form limited to in-frame rearrangements. Some clones are lacking; in checked studies, under half of them reflect an unresolved V gene, and why the rest are absent is not known. Clone size and the V and J calls come from that table; the DNA yielded D and trimming. Here the sample has fewer than 200,000 clones; about four fifths occur a single time. Less than 15% of the sample belongs to the ten largest clones.

As encoded in the germline V gene (reference sequence), CDR1 is MNHNY while CDR2 is SVGAGI. The CDR3 spans 15 residues, from the cysteine through the phenylalanine. Only the CDR3 part of the read is kept: 45 bases, read in frame from the first base. V lost 5 bases and J lost 4 bases; the stretch between them is 17 bases long. The data stem from a study of cytomegalovirus exposure and HLA in healthy donors (dated by TCRdb to the late 2010s). For the wider study: In an earlier analysis of several hundred of the donors, 276 Gb of sequence data and approximately 100 million unique TCR beta sequences from roughly 190 million T cells were reported. The study was designed to test whether signatures of past pathogen exposure could be identified by cataloging public T cell receptors. The study profiled the T cell repertoires of around 700 subjects by immunosequencing and related them to cytomegalovirus serostatus. The study combined high-throughput TCR immunosequencing, statistical association of individual TCRs with disease status, and machine learning to predict cytomegalovirus infection status. An earlier analysis of roughly 600 of the donors used high-throughput TCR beta sequencing to judge whether each TCR beta V gene segment behaved as functional or pseudogenic. Both class I and class II loci were covered by HLA typing, at four-digit resolution. Typing coverage varied by locus: about 620-630 donors for A, B, C, DRB1 and DQB1; approximately 520 for DQA1; more than 600 for DPA1; under 490 for DPB1. Every discovery cohort repertoire had been produced on one sequencing platform. A separate validation cohort of 100 to 150 different subjects was used in addition to the roughly 700-subject first cohort. Roughly 5 DR-DQ haplotypes were handled as single units for association and clustering because linkage in the cohort was strong. On average, roughly 200,000 unique TCR beta nucleotide sequences were sequenced per donor among 398 genotyped donors of the cohort, with 15% to 20% of those sequences being non-productive. Rather than using new phenotypic data, the later analysis identified candidate immune exposures from TCR beta sequences and from how often those sequences occurred across donors. Alongside the repertoire data, information on donor age, sex, ethnicity and CMV serostatus was compiled. Among the roughly 390 genotyped donors, approximately 76% belonged to the genetic ancestry cluster associated with self-reported Caucasian donors. A later analysis re-examined previously published TCR beta repertoires from roughly 720 donors and added high-resolution HLA genotyping to investigate patterns of TCR occurrence. An early release that covered about 600 HLA-typed donors contained approximately 300 gigabases of sequencing data and around 80 million unique TCR sequences. A later genetic analysis used genome-wide SNP genotypes for about three fifths of the 666 donors, treating that subset as a discovery cohort.

The cohort was made up of 650 to 700 healthy bone marrow donors. At the time of sampling, all cohort members were nominally healthy, though unrecorded immune exposures were likely present. The donor was CMV seronegative and was included in the group of under 450 seronegative cohort members. Each donor provided a peripheral blood sample, and peripheral blood mononuclear cells were used for TCR beta sequencing. Genomic DNA was extracted from the blood cell samples with the Qiagen DNeasy Blood Extraction Kit. What the study reported, not specific to this receptor: Several of the top co-occurrence clusters appeared to be linked to parvovirus B19, influenza, CMV and Epstein-Barr virus, according to a later analysis. Linkage disequilibrium might explain the correlated functional status among segregating V segments, but an unknown experimental factor could not be ruled out. In a later analysis, 16,951 TCR beta sequences were associated with specific HLA alleles at a false discovery rate of 0.05. In a later analysis, TCR association rates were found to vary across HLA loci, with the most associated TCRs seen for DRB1 alleles and the fewest for HLA-C alleles. The study listed 164 TCR beta chains as associated with cytomegalovirus. In an earlier analysis of some 500 of the donors, most TCR beta V segments appeared in productive rearrangements about 87% or about 30% of the time, broadly matching IMGT annotations. An association between a missense DCLRE1C variant and V-gene and J-gene trimming of TCR beta chains was found in a later genetic analysis and replicated in an independent cohort. Some IMGT-functional V segments, including TRBV6-2 and TRBV6-3, could not be distinguished by the 87-base-pair reads and were therefore excluded. Because HLA typing was unavailable for some donors at each locus, only the typed subset was used in association tests. The presence/absence analyses assumed that sequencing depth was roughly uniform across donors, and that assumption may not be true. In vitro tests confirmed that three of the cytomegalovirus-associated TCR beta chains recognize cytomegalovirus antigens. The only immune exposure information available for the cohort was CMV serostatus. Compared with equally common non-associated chains, HLA-associated TCR beta chains in a later analysis were more clonally expanded and had lower generation probabilities. According to the authors, the approach could potentially be generalized to other disease states and immunological phenotypes. A further reported finding was that TCR beta sequences accurately predicted the HLA-A and HLA-B alleles for most subjects in the first cohort. The earlier analysis of 450 to 700 of the donors excluded some 16 rarely observed V segments, including chromosome 9 orphons, because counts were too low. Compared with the approximately 670-donor mean, donors in an Asian-associated ancestry cluster had fewer N-insertions in productive TCRs, according to a later genetic analysis. In both the original and validation cohorts, the classifier was reported to diagnose cytomegalovirus status with high specificity and sensitivity. In a later analysis, most CMV-associated TCR beta chains were found to appear HLA-restricted, with HLA associations seemingly driven largely by CMV exposure. When HLA alleles, especially DR and DQ, strongly co-occurred, attributing TCR associations to individual alleles was difficult. Only TCR beta chains were sequenced in this cohort, and the absence of alpha or paired-chain data limited detectable features. Most TCR sequences were seen in very few donors, while some public TCRs were found in many individuals. A cluster of highly shared sequence variants was judged likely to be a technical artifact of the sequencing pipeline.

Sequencing input: PBMCs. This receptor was taken from a woman in her fifties or sixties in good health and CMV-seronegative. The rearranged chain carries TRBV6-6 and TRBJ1-1; no D gene call is confident. The nucleotide sequence is TGTGCCAGCAGTACAGCGGGGTTGAGGACCACTGAAGCTTTCTTT. Its protein reads: CASSTAGLRTTEAFF.